A single sample gave rise to the 18 T cell receptor beta chains below, sequenced in a study of early T cells in non-severe SARS-CoV-2 infection. MiXCR, applied by TCRdb to the 5' RACE reads, yields one record per CDR3 protein. The sample holds approximately 85,000 distinct CDR3 sequences; approximately 13% are singletons and the top ten take about 6.5%. The sequencing input was whole blood. The receptors here all came from an adult who was a healthcare worker with PCR-confirmed SARS-CoV-2 infection or an uninfected control (not recorded which).

In its sample, this clonotype was seen a few times. The chain couples TRBV7-8 to TRBJ1-2; TRBD1 is a possible D gene (5 bases). This CDR3 is 13 amino acids long. CDR1 is SGHVS and CDR2 is FQNEAQ in the germline V gene. V was shortened by 1 base and J by 8 bases, with 11 bases between the two germline ends. The CDR3 bases are TGTGCCAGCAGCTTAGGTTGGGGCGACGGCTACACCTTC. Residues: CASSLGWGDGYTF.

A word on this clonotype: The CDR3 does not close with the conserved phenylalanine or tryptophan, likely indicating a read error. Because the CDR3's place on the DNA is in doubt, the DNA is left out and the CDR3 is given as listed by TCRdb. The V and J genes are TRBV20-1 and TRBJ1-2; the D call TRBD1 from the table was never checked on the DNA. Germline V gene sequence: CDR1 DFQATT, CDR2 SNEGSKA (reference sequence). The CDR3 spans 15 residues, counting both ends. The CDR3 is CSARGVVDRKLLKEI.

This chain uses TRBV7-3 with TRBJ2-2, with 7 nucleotides matching TRBD2. The J segment lost 6 bases and the V segment lost 1 base, leaving 5 bases of the junction unmatched. The CDR3 spans 15 residues. Germline V gene data show CDR1 as SGHTA and CDR2 as FQGTGA. DNA of the CDR3: TGTGCCAGCAGCTTAATGGGAGGGGACGCCGGGGAGCTGTTTTTT. It encodes CASSLMGGDAGELFF.

The genes are TRBV18 and TRBJ1-2; a weak D match, TRBD1 (6 bases). The CDR3 loop spans 14 amino acids. Germline CDR1 is KGHSH and CDR2 is LQKENI. The ends were cut back, 0 bases at V and 4 bases at J, with 9 bases in the middle. As DNA, the CDR3 is TGTGCCAGCTCACCACCGCTACAGGGCTATGGCTACACCTTC. Translation gives CASSPPLQGYGYTF. Complete variable domain (other parts from reference TRBV18 and TRBJ1-2): NAGVMQNPRHLVRRRGQEARLRCSPMKGHSHVYWYRQLPEEGLKFMVYLQKENIIDESGMPKERFSAEFPKEGPSILRIQQVVRGDSAAYFCASSPPLQGYGYTFGSGTRLTVV.

This clonotype was seen a handful of times. The V gene is TRBV3-1, the J gene TRBJ2-7, with 7 bases matching TRBD2. The CDR3 is made up of 13 amino acids. The germline V gene has CDR1 LGHDT and CDR2 YNNKEL (reference sequence). V trimming: 1 base; J trimming: 6 bases; junction bases outside the gene matches: 3. The CDR3 bases are TGTGCCAGCAGCCAAGTTGGCGGGAGCGAGCAGTACTTC. Its translation: CASSQVGGSEQYF.

V gene TRBV7-3 combines with J gene TRBJ2-7; D is undetermined. V was shortened by 2 bases and J by 3 bases, with 8 bases between the two germline ends. The CDR3 extends over 13 amino acids. Germline CDR1 SGHTA, CDR2 FQGTGA. The CDR3 region has the DNA TGTGCCAGCAGCTTACATCCATTCTACGAGCAGTACTTC. This translates into CASSLHPFYEQYF.

This clonotype has only a few counts. The V call is TRBV20-1, the J call TRBJ2-2, with D unresolved. V was shortened by 0 bases and J by 1 base, with 6 bases between the two germline ends. The CDR3 runs to 14 residues. Per the germline V gene, CDR1 is DFQATT and CDR2 is SNEGSKA (reference sequence). The CDR3 nucleotides are TGCAGTGCTAGAGATCCCCGGAACACCGGGGAGCTGTTTTTT. Its translation is CSARDPRNTGELFF.

This clonotype has only a few counts. The chain uses TRBV6-2 or TRBV6-3 and TRBJ2-1; D possibly uses TRBD1 or TRBD2 (5 bases each). This CDR3 comprises 16 residues. V was clipped by 4 bases and J by 2 bases, with 15 bases between them. The germline gives CDR1 MNHEY, CDR2 SVGEGT. For the CDR3, the DNA is TGTGCCAGCAGTTGGGGGTGGCGGGCGACCTACAATGAGCAGTTCTTC. Its translation is CASSWGWRATYNEQFF.

The V and J genes are TRBV7-3 and TRBJ2-5, with a weak D call TRBD2 (5 bases). V was trimmed by 0 bases and J by 5 bases, leaving 10 bases between them. Germline assignment: CDR1 SGHTA and CDR2 FQGTGA. The CDR3 runs to 14 residues. The CDR3 sequence is CASSLTLDGETQYF. In DNA form, the CDR3 reads TGTGCCAGCAGCTTAACACTAGATGGGGAGACCCAGTACTTC.

The chain is built from TRBV11-2 and TRBJ2-5, with D possibly being TRBD1 (5 bases). Germline CDR1 SGHAT, CDR2 FQNNGV. The CDR3 is made up of 15 amino acids. The V gene lost 7 bases and the J gene lost 3 bases, with 18 bases spanning the gap. CDR3 protein: CASNNLEAGKETQYF. Written as DNA, the CDR3 is TGTGCCAGCAACAACCTAGAGGCAGGGAAAGAGACCCAGTACTTC. The full variable domain, its missing parts supplied by reference TRBV11-2 and TRBJ2-5, is EAGVAQSPRYKIIEKRQSVAFWCNPISGHATLYWYQQILGQGPKLLIQFQNNGVVDDSQLPKDRFSAERLKGVDSTLKIQPAKLEDSAVYLCASNNLEAGKETQYFGPGTRLLVL.

This clonotype came up many times. The J gene is TRBJ2-7, the V gene TRBV7-2; perhaps D is TRBD1 or TRBD2 (5 bases each). The CDR3 sequence is 15 residues long. V was trimmed by 5 bases and J by 3 bases, leaving 17 bases between them. From germline, CDR1 is SGHTA and CDR2 FQGNSA. CDR3 nucleotides: TGTGCCAGCAGCCTAGGAGTGGGGGAGTACTACGAGCAGTACTTC. It specifies CASSLGVGEYYEQYF.

This rearrangement joins TRBV5-4 to TRBJ2-5; D is unclear. Looked up from germline, CDR1 is SGHNT and CDR2 is YYREEE (reference sequence). Between the trimmed V and J ends, which lost 3 bases and 6 bases, there was a span of 6 bases. The CDR3 length is 11 residues. CDR3 sequence (DNA): TGTGCCAGCAGCTCCAGACAGACCCAGTACTTC. This sequence encodes CASSSRQTQYF.

This clonotype was counted a few times. The V and J genes are TRBV11-2 and TRBJ2-2, with TRBD2 matching 10 bases. Germline CDR1 is SGHAT and CDR2 is FQNNGV. Germline trimming cut 5 bases from V and 7 bases from J; bases unmatched to any gene: 10. This CDR3 has 16 amino acids. The DNA of the CDR3 is TGTGCCAGCAGCGCCCTAGCGGGAGTGATCGGCGGGGAGCTGTTTTTT. Translation gives CASSALAGVIGGELFF.

This clonotype was detected many times. V and J are TRBV6-2 or TRBV6-3 and TRBJ2-3, with 9 bases matching TRBD2. CDR3 length: 16 residues. Germline trimming cut 4 bases from V and 4 bases from J; bases unmatched to any gene: 9. Germline V lookup: CDR1 MNHEY, CDR2 SVGEGT. The CDR3 DNA follows: TGTGCCAGCAGTTTAGAAGCGGGAGGCAGTGCAGATACGCAGTATTTT. It encodes CASSLEAGGSADTQYF.

This clonotype showed up many times. The J gene is TRBJ2-2, the V gene TRBV19, with 11 nucleotides matching TRBD2. Trimming took 5 bases from V and 6 from J; bases not matched to a gene: 2. The CDR3 consists of 14 residues. Germline V CDR1 and CDR2: LNHDA, SQIVND (reference sequence). CDR3 region: CASSVLAGAGELFF. In DNA form, the CDR3 reads TGTGCCAGTAGTGTACTAGCGGGAGCCGGGGAGCTGTTTTTT.

This clonotype turned up a few times. V is TRBV2 and J is TRBJ2-7, with 7 bases matching TRBD2. Germline V gene lookup returns CDR1 SNHLY and CDR2 FYNNEI. The CDR3 spans 14 residues. The J segment lost 0 bases and the V segment lost 7 bases, leaving 6 bases of the junction unmatched. CDR3 nucleotide sequence: TGTGCCAGCACCGGACTAGGGTCCTCCTACGAGCAGTACTTC. Amino acids: CASTGLGSSYEQYF.

This clonotype has just a few counts. The chain uses TRBV29-1 and TRBJ2-1, with D possibly matching TRBD2 (6 bases). Trimming cost V 8 bases and J 9 bases, with 23 bases left between them. The CDR3 runs 14 residues. The germline gives CDR1 SQVTM, CDR2 ANQGSEA. The chain's CDR3 is CSLNSGTLRGEQFF. The CDR3 DNA sequence: TGCAGCTTAAACTCGGGCACCCTGCGGGGTGAGCAGTTCTTC.

In its sample, this clonotype was seen a few times. Germline is not matched at one junction end, which may reflect a read error. The chain carries TRBV7-7 and TRBJ2-3; D could derive from TRBD1 or TRBD2 (5 bases each). This CDR3 region has 13 residues. Germline-derived CDR1 and CDR2 are SSHAT and FNYEAQ (reference sequence). The CDR3 DNA follows: TGTGCTAGCAGCCCCAACGCCGGGACCCCACCGTATTTT. Its protein product is CASSPNAGTPPYF.